The present T cell receptor (beta chain) was sequenced within a study of blood T cell repertoires in COVID-19. The overall study: Sites in the United States, Italy and Spain provided acute and convalescent COVID-19 samples. Sample material is recorded as cDNA or gDNA derived from T cells, B-cell-depleted T cells, or PBMCs.

Per the original data handling: Cell counts per sample came from amplifying reference gene primers. Some clones are missing from TCRdb's copy, which holds only in-frame ones; the method was immunoSEQ multiplex PCR. V, J and clone size reflect that table, while D and trimming were determined from the DNA. The sample contains 150,000 to 200,000 clones, 85% to 90% of which appear only once. After removal of 1 base from V and 2 bases from J, the junction contained 3 bases not matched to a gene. The CDR3 contains 16 residues. Germline V gene lookup returns CDR1 SGHDT and CDR2 YYEEEE. Sample: peripheral blood. The chain recombines TRBV5-6 with TRBJ2-6; 7 nucleotides align to TRBD1. This sequence was found in a woman between 65 and 79 years old with acute or convalescent COVID-19. The CDR3 is CASSLWGTAGANVLTF. CDR3 bases: TGTGCCAGCAGCTTGTGGGGGACAGCTGGGGCCAACGTCCTGACTTTC. Complete variable domain (other parts from reference TRBV5-6 and TRBJ2-6): DAGVTQSPTHLIKTRGQQVTLRCSPKSGHDTVSWYQQALGQGPQFIFQYYEEEERQRGNFPDRFSGHQFPNYSSELNVNALLLGDSALYLCASSLWGTAGANVLTFGAGSRLTVL.